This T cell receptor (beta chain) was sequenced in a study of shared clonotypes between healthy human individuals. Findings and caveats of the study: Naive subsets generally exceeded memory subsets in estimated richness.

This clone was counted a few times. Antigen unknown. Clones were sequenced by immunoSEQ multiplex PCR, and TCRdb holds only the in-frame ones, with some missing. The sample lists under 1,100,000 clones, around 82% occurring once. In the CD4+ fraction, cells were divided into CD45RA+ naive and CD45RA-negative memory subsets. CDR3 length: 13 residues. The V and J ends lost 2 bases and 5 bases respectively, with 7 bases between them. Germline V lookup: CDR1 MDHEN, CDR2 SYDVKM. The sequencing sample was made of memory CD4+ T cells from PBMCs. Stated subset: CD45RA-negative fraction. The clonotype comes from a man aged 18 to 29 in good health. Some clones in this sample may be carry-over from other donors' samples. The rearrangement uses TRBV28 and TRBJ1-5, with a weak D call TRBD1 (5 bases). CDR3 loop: CASSLQGYQPQHF. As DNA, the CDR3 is TGTGCCAGCAGTTTACAGGGCTATCAGCCCCAGCATTTT.